This entry lists 21 T cell receptor beta chains sequenced from one sample in a study of response to subunit inactivated influenza vaccine. TCRdb re-analysed the RT-PCR reads in MiXCR, keeping a single row per CDR3 protein. The profile shows hundreds of thousands of distinct CDR3 sequences, about 15% of them singletons. The sequencing used CD4+ T cells sorted from PBMCs, collected around 2 years after vaccination. Receptors were obtained from a man between 50 and 69 years old who received an inactivated influenza vaccine.

V gene TRBV30 combines with J gene TRBJ2-1; 8 bases match TRBD2. CDR1 and CDR2 (germline): GTSNPN, SVGIG (reference sequence). The CDR3 loop spans 14 amino acids. Unmatched junction bases numbered 7, after V lost 2 bases and J lost 7 bases. CDR3 nucleotide sequence: TGTGCCTGGAGTCAAAGCGGGAGCAAGAATGAGCAGTTCTTC. This gives the protein CAWSQSGSKNEQFF.

This clonotype was seen more than once but under ten times. The V gene is TRBV18, the J gene TRBJ2-5; 7 bases agree with TRBD1. The CDR3 loop spans 13 amino acids. Germline loops: CDR1 KGHSH, CDR2 LQKENI. With V trimmed by 6 bases and J by 6 bases, 7 bases remained unmatched. CDR3 in amino acids: CASSQQGRKTQYF. CDR3 coding DNA: TGTGCCAGCTCTCAACAGGGGCGGAAGACCCAGTACTTC.

V and J are TRBV5-1 and TRBJ2-1; 8 bases agree with TRBD1. The V gene's germline CDR1 is SGHRS and CDR2 YFSETQ. Trimming at V came to 1 base and at J to 7 bases, leaving 10 bases not matched to a gene. The CDR3 length is 16 residues. CDR3 nucleotide sequence: TGCGCCAGCAGCTTGTCCGGTCAGGGGGCGAGGAATGAGCAGTTCTTC. It yields the protein CASSLSGQGARNEQFF.

The chain links TRBV28 to TRBJ2-7; possible D gene TRBD1, 5 bases. Per the germline V gene, CDR1 is MDHEN and CDR2 is SYDVKM. This CDR3 spans 15 amino acids. Trimming removed 1 base at V and 1 base at J, with 11 bases between. As DNA, the CDR3 is TGTGCCAGCAGTTTATCTCTTACAGGATCCTACGAGCAGTACTTC. This encodes CASSLSLTGSYEQYF.

This clonotype was found many times. The chain combines TRBV7-9 with TRBJ1-2; perhaps TRBD1 as D (5 bases). CDR3 size: 13 residues. Germline CDR1 reads SEHNR; CDR2 reads FQNEAQ (reference sequence). The ends were cut back, 8 bases at V and 4 bases at J, with 14 bases in the middle. CDR3 amino acids: CASERQGSYGYTF. Here the CDR3 DNA reads TGTGCCAGCGAACGTCAGGGTAGCTATGGCTACACCTTC.

The rearrangement links TRBV11-2 to TRBJ2-4, with D tentatively TRBD2 (6 bases). Germline assignment: CDR1 SGHAT and CDR2 FQNNGV. The V end lost 0 bases, the J end lost 0 bases, and 12 bases lay between the germline ends. This CDR3 is 17 amino acids long. The CDR3 nucleotides are TGTGCCAGCAGCTTAGACCCGGGACTGCTAGCCAAAAACATTCAGTACTTC. Translation: CASSLDPGLLAKNIQYF.

The gene calls are TRBV28 and TRBJ2-2; D is undetermined. The CDR3 loop spans 14 amino acids. Germline V gene data show CDR1 as MDHEN and CDR2 as SYDVKM. V lost 0 bases and J lost 6, with 8 bases in between. CDR3 sequence reads: CASSLWAGAGELFF. Here the CDR3 DNA reads TGTGCCAGCAGTTTATGGGCTGGCGCCGGGGAGCTGTTTTTT.

The chain links TRBV20-1 to TRBJ2-7; D is uncertain. CDR1 is DFQATT and CDR2 is SNEGSKA in the germline V gene (reference sequence). Trimming removed 0 bases at V and 4 bases at J, with 13 bases between. This CDR3 spans 14 amino acids. The CDR3 nucleotides are TGCAGTGCTAGAGACCCAACCAAGGGTTACGAGCAGTACTTC. This translates into CSARDPTKGYEQYF.

The chain is built from TRBV7-2 and TRBJ2-1, with TRBD2 as a possible D gene (6 bases). This CDR3 is built from 15 residues. Germline values: CDR1 SGHTA, CDR2 FQGNSA. Trimming stripped 5 bases from V and 3 bases from J, with 14 bases between. The chain's CDR3 is CASSKDLGGYNEQFF. CDR3 sequence (DNA): TGTGCCAGCAGCAAAGACCTCGGGGGCTACAATGAGCAGTTCTTC.

The chain recombines TRBV12-3 or TRBV12-4 with TRBJ1-1; the D gene is possibly TRBD1 (6 bases). V was pared by 4 bases and J by 9 bases, with 12 bases between. The CDR3 is made up of 12 amino acids. In nucleotides, the CDR3 is TGTGCCAGCAGTTCCGGTAGGGGGAAAGCTTTCTTT. It yields the protein CASSSGRGKAFF.

J is TRBJ2-1 and V is TRBV7-2, with 7 bases aligning to TRBD1. Germline assignment: CDR1 SGHTA and CDR2 FQGNSA. The CDR3 is 14 residues long. Trimming at V came to 2 bases and at J to 12 bases, leaving 10 bases not matched to a gene. CDR3 sequence reads: CASSLFQGGNGQFF. The CDR3 DNA follows: TGTGCCAGCAGCTTATTTCAAGGGGGCAACGGGCAGTTCTTC.

This chain connects TRBV12-3 or TRBV12-4 to TRBJ2-1; TRBD2 matches 9 bases. This CDR3 contains 13 residues. J gave up 13 bases and V 2 bases, and 6 bases lay outside the gene matches. CDR3 nucleotide sequence: TGTGCCAGCAGTTTATCTGCGGGGGGGGAACAGTTCTTC. It is translated as CASSLSAGGEQFF.

The CDR3 reads CASSFGGTRTGKLFF. The CDR3 DNA reads TGTGCCAGCAGTTTTGGGGGGACGAGAACAGGAAAACTGTTTTTT. The V gene is TRBV12-3 or TRBV12-4, the J gene TRBJ1-4, with D maybe TRBD1 (5 bases). The CDR3 loop spans 15 amino acids. V lost 3 bases and J lost 10, with 18 bases in between.

This clonotype was counted between two and nine times. In DNA form, the CDR3 reads TGTGCCAGCAGCTTCCGGACAGGGCTCTACGAGCAGTACTTC. It codes for CASSFRTGLYEQYF. V and J are TRBV5-6 and TRBJ2-7; 8 bases map to TRBD1. Germline values: CDR1 SGHDT, CDR2 YYEEEE. The CDR3 has 14 residues. Trimming removed 2 bases from V and 3 bases from J; junction bases left unmatched: 4.

This clonotype has more than one count but fewer than ten. The chain combines TRBV6-5 with TRBJ2-7; D possibly corresponds to TRBD2 (5 bases). The CDR3 consists of 15 residues. Germline loops: CDR1 MNHEY, CDR2 SVGAGI. V was pared by 0 bases and J by 3 bases, with 12 bases between. CDR3 sequence (DNA): TGTGCCAGCAGTTACTCCAAAATCGGGAACTACGAGCAGTACTTC. Amino acid sequence: CASSYSKIGNYEQYF.

The rearrangement links TRBV4-1 to TRBJ2-7; the D gene is possibly TRBD2 (6 bases). Trimming removed 1 base from V and 7 bases from J, with 17 bases in between. Germline loops: CDR1 MGHRA, CDR2 YSYEKL. CDR3 length: 15 amino acids. This CDR3 reads CASSQGRESRGEQYF. The CDR3 nucleotides read TGCGCCAGCAGCCAAGGACGCGAGTCCCGGGGGGAGCAGTACTTC.

This clonotype appeared many times. The chain recombines TRBV19 with TRBJ2-2, with 9 bases fitting TRBD2. This CDR3 has 16 residues. CDR1 is LNHDA, CDR2 SQIVND, per germline (reference sequence). Trimming cost V 7 bases and J 4 bases; bases outside gene matches: 10. The CDR3 DNA follows: TGTGCCAGTAAAGGTAGCGGGGGCCCAATCACCGGGGAGCTGTTTTTT. This sequence encodes CASKGSGGPITGELFF.

The rearrangement uses TRBV20-1 and TRBJ2-4; 9 bases fit TRBD2. This CDR3 is built from 18 residues. Germline V CDR1 and CDR2: DFQATT, SNEGSKA (reference sequence). Trimming took 1 base from V and 1 from J; bases not matched to a gene: 11. The CDR3 bases are TGCAGTGCTAGAGCGGAGGCGGGGGGGATCTTCGCCAAAAACATTCAGTACTTC. Translating gives CSARAEAGGIFAKNIQYF.

The sample holds many counts of this clonotype. This chain uses TRBV5-1 with TRBJ2-1, with 7 bases fitting TRBD1. Trimming at V came to 2 bases and at J to 3 bases, leaving 2 bases not matched to a gene. CDR1 and CDR2 from the germline V gene are SGHRS and YFSETQ. The length of the CDR3 is 14 residues. The CDR3 DNA sequence: TGCGCCAGCAGCTTCCGGGACAGCTACAATGAGCAGTTCTTC. Its protein product is CASSFRDSYNEQFF.

The V gene is TRBV6-1, the J gene TRBJ1-3; the match to TRBD1 covers 8 bases. The CDR3 is 15 amino acids. Germline V gene sequence: CDR1 MNHNS, CDR2 SASEGT. V lost 6 bases, J lost 1 base, and 5 bases stayed unmatched. DNA for the CDR3: TGTGCCAGCAGGGAAACAGGGGGTTCTGGAAACACCATATATTTT. Residues: CASRETGGSGNTIYF.

This clonotype was counted ten times or more. The genes are TRBV10-3 and TRBJ2-1, with TRBD2 matching over 13 bases. V trimming: 6 bases; J trimming: 5 bases; junction bases outside the gene matches: 7. Per germline, CDR1 ENHRY and CDR2 SYGVKD. The CDR3 loop spans 16 amino acids. The CDR3 nucleotides are TGTGCCATCAGCTGGACTAGCGGGGGACCAAACAATGAGCAGTTCTTC. Residues: CAISWTSGGPNNEQFF.